This passage covers 31 T cell receptor beta chains from one sample sequenced in a study of Ad26.COV2.S vaccination and SARS-CoV-2 variants. Treatment noted: 19 received Ad26.COV2.S at low or high dose, single or two shots; 5 received placebo; per-sample allocation not given. Day 63 after the first vaccine or placebo injection was the time point for sampling. Measured with immunoSEQ multiplex PCR; TCRdb has only the in-frame clones, and not every one. The sample contains about 320,000 clones, approximately 80% of which appear only once. The source was peripheral blood, collected in a trial of Ad26.COV2.S vaccine versus placebo. Every receptor here comes from a person aged 18-65 years who received the Ad26.COV2.S COVID-19 vaccine or a placebo.

This chain links TRBV15 with TRBJ1-5, with D tentatively TRBD1 (5 bases). This CDR3 is built from 14 residues. Germline values: CDR1 LNHNV, CDR2 YYDKDF (reference sequence). Trimming pared 3 bases from V and 6 bases from J, leaving 12 bases between. CDR3 DNA: TGTGCCACCAGCAGCCAGGGCGAGGGTCAGCCCCAGCATTTT. This codes for CATSSQGEGQPQHF. The full variable domain, with the rest looked up from reference TRBV15 and TRBJ1-5, is DAMVIQNPRYQVTQFGKPVTLSCSQTLNHNVMYWYQQKSSQAPKLLFHYYDKDFNNEADTPDNFQSRRPNTSFCFLDIRSPGLGDTAMYLCATSSQGEGQPQHFGDGTRLSIL.

The V call is TRBV3-1 (or the pseudogene TRBV3-2), the J call TRBJ1-2, with D unresolved. The V gene's germline CDR1 is LGHDT and CDR2 YNNKEL (reference sequence). Trimming removed 0 bases from V and 4 bases from J, with 9 bases in between. There are 14 residues in the CDR3. The CDR3 loop is CASSQDAGSYGYTF. CDR3 sequence (DNA): TGTGCCAGCAGCCAAGACGCGGGGTCCTATGGCTACACCTTC.

The genes are TRBV7-8 and TRBJ1-5, with D uncertain. The V gene lost 2 bases and the J gene lost 0 bases, with 11 bases spanning the gap. CDR1 and CDR2 (germline): SGHVS, FQNEAQ. This CDR3 spans 16 amino acids. The chain's CDR3 is CASSLSAGDSNQPQHF. CDR3 in DNA: TGTGCCAGCAGCTTATCGGCCGGAGATAGCAATCAGCCCCAGCATTTT.

CDR3 sequence reads: CASSYHRPGLAGYQETQYF. The CDR3 region has the DNA TGTGCCAGCAGTTACCACCGCCCGGGGTTAGCGGGGTACCAAGAGACCCAGTACTTC. V is TRBV6-8 and J is TRBJ2-5; TRBD2 agrees at 8 bases. The CDR3 covers 19 residues. The V segment lost 2 bases and the J segment 0 bases; nucleotides outside the gene matches: 14. CDR1 and CDR2 from the germline V gene are MNHGY and SAAAGT.

The rearrangement uses TRBV18 and TRBJ1-2, with D possibly TRBD1 on 6 matching bases. The CDR3 extends over 16 amino acids. Germline lookup yields CDR1 KGHSH and CDR2 LQKENI. V was shortened by 4 bases and J by 3 bases, with 18 bases between the two germline ends. This CDR3 reads CASSLTSYREDYGYTF. In DNA form, the CDR3 reads TGTGCCAGCTCACTTACTAGCTACAGGGAAGACTATGGCTACACCTTC.

CDR3 DNA sequence: TGTGCCAGCAGCCCCACGGGGGGGATGGAGACCCAGTACTTC. This encodes CASSPTGGMETQYF. The rearrangement uses TRBV7-3 and TRBJ2-5, with 8 bases fitting TRBD2. Losses at the gene ends were 5 bases for V and 5 bases for J; bases not matched to a gene: 7. CDR1 and CDR2 (germline): SGHTA, FQGTGA. The CDR3 spans 14 residues.

The chain recombines TRBV5-1 with TRBJ2-7, with D possibly TRBD1 on 7 matching bases. Germline CDR1 SGHRS, CDR2 YFSETQ. This CDR3 is built from 15 residues. Trimming pared 4 bases from V and 2 bases from J, leaving 16 bases between. The CDR3 nucleotides are TGCGCCAGCAGCGCCGGAGGGGGACAGACCTACGAGCAGTACTTC. Its translation: CASSAGGGQTYEQYF. Full variable domain (missing parts from reference TRBV5-1 and TRBJ2-7): KAGVTQTPRYLIKTRGQQVTLSCSPISGHRSVSWYQQTPGQGLQFLFEYFSETQRNKGNFPGRFSGRQFSNSRSEMNVSTLELGDSALYLCASSAGGGQTYEQYFGPGTRLTVT.

This clone was counted between two and nine times. The rearrangement joins TRBV18 to TRBJ1-6, with D possibly TRBD1 on 6 matching bases. Trimming cost V 0 bases and J 8 bases, with 11 bases left between them. Germline assignment: CDR1 KGHSH and CDR2 LQKENI. CDR3 length: 15 amino acids. The CDR3 DNA is TGTGCCAGCTCACCACCCAGGGGAACGTATTCACCCCTCCACTTT. Protein product: CASSPPRGTYSPLHF.

The chain links TRBV29-1 to TRBJ2-2; D assignment may be TRBD1 or TRBD2 (6 bases each). Germline CDR1 is SQVTM and CDR2 is ANQGSEA. The CDR3 is 12 amino acids. The DNA of the CDR3 is TGCGTACATGAGGGGGGTGCCGGGGAGCTGTTTTTT. The encoded protein is CVHEGGAGELFF.

CDR3 residues: CATSERGGIDTQYF. For the CDR3, the DNA is TGTGCCACCTCGGAACGGGGGGGCATAGATACGCAGTATTTT. The V gene is TRBV19, the J gene TRBJ2-3; 8 bases agree with TRBD2. Germline V gene data show CDR1 as LNHDA and CDR2 as SQIVND (reference sequence). The V segment lost 10 bases and the J segment 5 bases; nucleotides outside the gene matches: 11. The length of the CDR3 is 14 residues. The full variable domain, completed using reference TRBV19 and TRBJ2-3, is DGGITQSPKYLFRKEGQNVTLSCEQNLNHDAMYWYRQDPGQGLRLIYYSQIVNDFQKGDIAEGYSVSREKKESFPLTVTSAQKNPTAFYLCATSERGGIDTQYFGPGTRLTVL.

This chain links TRBV3-1 (or the pseudogene TRBV3-2) with TRBJ2-1, with 8 nucleotides matching TRBD1. V lost 4 bases, J lost 9 bases, and 8 bases stayed unmatched. This CDR3 is 14 amino acids long. Germline values: CDR1 LGHDT, CDR2 YNNKEL (reference sequence). CDR3 DNA: TGTGCCAGCAGCCTTCTGACAGGGGACAGTGAGCAGTTCTTC. Its protein is CASSLLTGDSEQFF.

V gene TRBV29-1 combines with J gene TRBJ2-1; D may be TRBD1 or TRBD2 (5 bases each). This CDR3 region has 15 residues. CDR1 is SQVTM, CDR2 ANQGSEA, per germline. Trimming took 8 bases from V and 10 from J, leaving 27 bases between them. In nucleotides, the CDR3 is TGCAGCCCCTTCTCCCCGGGGAAGCTCCAGGGAGAGCAGTTCTTC. Protein: CSPFSPGKLQGEQFF.

The V call is TRBV10-3, the J call TRBJ2-1, with D possibly matching TRBD2 (5 bases). This CDR3 spans 13 amino acids. CDR1 and CDR2 from the germline V gene are ENHRY and SYGVKD. Trimming left V 6 bases short and J 7 bases short, with 13 bases between. The CDR3 is CAIREDVSNEQFF. In nucleotides, the CDR3 is TGTGCCATCAGGGAGGACGTAAGTAATGAGCAGTTCTTC.

The rearrangement joins TRBV5-4 to TRBJ2-1; 7 nucleotides agree with TRBD1. The J segment lost 0 bases and the V segment lost 0 bases, leaving 3 bases of the junction unmatched. The CDR3 is 16 amino acids. Germline CDR1 and CDR2: SGHNT and YYREEE (reference sequence). CDR3 DNA: TGTGCCAGCAGCTTGGAGGCAGGGGGCTCCTACAATGAGCAGTTCTTC. Its protein is CASSLEAGGSYNEQFF.

The J gene is TRBJ2-7, the V gene TRBV7-2, with TRBD1 identical over 8 bases. The germline CDR1 and CDR2 sequences are SGHTA and FQGNSA. J gave up 4 bases and V 5 bases, and 7 bases lay outside the gene matches. This CDR3 region has 14 residues. CDR3 DNA: TGTGCCAGCAGCCGGACAGGGTGGAAGTACGAGCAGTACTTC. Protein product: CASSRTGWKYEQYF.

In the case of this clone: Other nucleotide sequences in the sample specify the same CDR3. The V gene is TRBV9, the J gene TRBJ1-3; no reliable D call. This CDR3 region has 16 residues. CDR1 SGDLS and CDR2 YYNGEE come from the germline V gene. The ends were cut back, 0 bases at V and 0 bases at J, with 10 bases in the middle. In DNA, the CDR3 is TGTGCCAGCAGCGTAGGTGGAGGCAGCTCTGGAAACACCATATATTTT. The encoded protein is CASSVGGGSSGNTIYF.

V usage is TRBV4-2 and J usage is TRBJ2-5, with 15 bases that match TRBD2. The germline gives CDR1 LGHNA, CDR2 YNFKEQ. The trim removed 4 bases at V and 2 bases at J, leaving 11 bases unmatched. This CDR3 has 19 residues. The CDR3 DNA is TGTGCCAGCAGCCGGGGAGATCCGGGACTAGCGGGGGGACAAGAGACCCAGTACTTC. Translated, it gives CASSRGDPGLAGGQETQYF.

V and J are TRBV19 and TRBJ2-1; D is ambiguous. The CDR3 is 14 amino acids. Per germline, CDR1 LNHDA and CDR2 SQIVND (reference sequence). Trimming left V 0 bases short and J 11 bases short, with 14 bases between. DNA of the CDR3: TGTGCCAGTAGTATAGATCTCCGAGTTAATAAGCAGTTCTTC. Protein: CASSIDLRVNKQFF.

This clone came up once. The chain links TRBV19 to TRBJ2-3; a possible D gene is TRBD2 (7 bases). From germline, CDR1 is LNHDA and CDR2 SQIVND (reference sequence). This CDR3 spans 14 amino acids. Deletions cut 4 bases from V and 6 bases from J, with 14 bases between. Here the CDR3 DNA reads TGTGCCAGTAGTACGGGGGGCCCGGGTGATACGCAGTATTTT. Protein sequence: CASSTGGPGDTQYF.

CDR3 sequence: CASSPVSGGFHEQYF. The CDR3, as DNA: TGTGCCAGCTCCCCGGTTAGCGGGGGGTTTCACGAGCAGTACTTC. The chain recombines TRBV6-5 with TRBJ2-7; 10 nucleotides agree with TRBD2. Germline trimming cut 8 bases from V and 5 bases from J; bases unmatched to any gene: 12. The CDR3 sequence is 15 residues long. Germline V gives CDR1 MNHEY, CDR2 SVGAGI.

This sequence joins TRBV20-1 and TRBJ1-4; 7 bases map to TRBD1. The J segment lost 7 bases and the V segment lost 3 bases, leaving 17 bases of the junction unmatched. The CDR3 sequence is 17 residues long. Germline-derived CDR1 and CDR2 are DFQATT and SNEGSKA (reference sequence). The CDR3 nucleotides read TGCAGTGCTAGTTCGGCCAGGGGGTCAGATTACGGTGAAAAACTGTTTTTT. Translation: CSASSARGSDYGEKLFF.

The table lists this clone with a few counts. The V gene is TRBV25-1, the J gene TRBJ2-2; TRBD2 matches 7 bases. The CDR3 runs 14 residues. Germline V lookup: CDR1 MGHDK, CDR2 SYGVNS. V lost 4 bases, J lost 5 bases, and 4 bases stayed unmatched. This CDR3 reads CASSVAGETGELFF. Written as DNA, the CDR3 is TGTGCCAGCAGTGTGGCGGGGGAGACCGGGGAGCTGTTTTTT. The complete variable domain, with remaining parts taken from reference TRBV25-1 and TRBJ2-2, reads EADIYQTPRYLVIGTGKKITLECSQTMGHDKMYWYQQDPGMELHLIHYSYGVNSTEKGDLSSESTVSRIRTEHFPLTLESARPSHTSQYLCASSVAGETGELFFGEGSRLTVL.

The chain carries TRBV6-5 and TRBJ2-1; no clear D. The length of the CDR3 is 13 residues. Looked up from germline, CDR1 is MNHEY and CDR2 is SVGAGI. The V end was cut by 6 bases, the J end by 5 bases, with 11 bases between. The CDR3 nucleotides are TGTGCCAGCAGCTCTTCTAACCACAATGAGCAGTTCTTC. It codes for CASSSSNHNEQFF.

This chain links TRBV5-4 with TRBJ2-1; D is perhaps TRBD1 (6 bases). Trimming cost V 3 bases and J 7 bases, with 23 bases left between them. The germline CDR1 and CDR2 sequences are SGHNT and YYREEE (reference sequence). The CDR3 contains 17 residues. This CDR3 is CASSYELLTGMDNEQFF. In nucleotides, the CDR3 is TGTGCCAGCAGCTATGAGCTTCTTACAGGGATGGATAATGAGCAGTTCTTC. Full variable domain (missing parts from reference TRBV5-4 and TRBJ2-1): ETGVTQSPTHLIKTRGQQVTLRCSSQSGHNTVSWYQQALGQGPQFIFQYYREEENGRGNFPPRFSGLQFPNYSSELNVNALELDDSALYLCASSYELLTGMDNEQFFGPGTRLTVL.

This rearrangement joins TRBV19 to TRBJ2-6; D uncertain. The CDR3 has 17 residues. Trimming took 5 bases from V and 0 from J, leaving 14 bases between them. Germline V gives CDR1 LNHDA, CDR2 SQIVND (reference sequence). The CDR3 DNA reads TGTGCCAGTAGTGTAGGCTTGTATCTCTCTGGGGCCAACGTCCTGACTTTC. Residues: CASSVGLYLSGANVLTF.

V gene TRBV7-3 combines with J gene TRBJ2-3, with D possibly matching TRBD1 (5 bases). V was trimmed by 5 bases and J by 3 bases, leaving 15 bases between them. The V gene's germline CDR1 is SGHTA and CDR2 FQGTGA. The CDR3 is made up of 15 amino acids. The CDR3 DNA follows: TGTGCCAGCAGCCCAAGGGGTGCCTATACAGATACGCAGTATTTT. This codes for CASSPRGAYTDTQYF.

The chain links TRBV6-5 to TRBJ1-1; D call uncertain. CDR1 is MNHEY, CDR2 SVGAGI, per germline. This CDR3 has 16 amino acids. V was shortened by 0 bases and J by 5 bases, with 16 bases between the two germline ends. The CDR3 DNA follows: TGTGCCAGCAGTTACTCGAGTCCCAGGCTGGGGACTGAAGCTTTCTTT. This gives the protein CASSYSSPRLGTEAFF.

This chain connects TRBV7-6 to TRBJ1-5, with D uncertain. Germline V gene sequence: CDR1 SGHVS, CDR2 FNYEAQ. V lost 1 base and J 0 bases, leaving 7 bases between the germline ends. This CDR3 is built from 15 residues. CDR3 nucleotides: TGTGCCAGCAGCTTAGACATTAATAGCAATCAGCCCCAGCATTTT. Protein product: CASSLDINSNQPQHF.

The V gene is TRBV15, the J gene TRBJ1-3; TRBD1 matches at 7 bases. The germline gives CDR1 LNHNV, CDR2 YYDKDF (reference sequence). CDR3 length: 17 residues. The junction had 13 bases not matched to a gene; V was cut back by 2 bases and J by 6 bases. This CDR3 is CATSRSQTGASQNTIYF. In DNA, the CDR3 is TGTGCCACCAGCAGATCCCAAACAGGGGCCTCGCAAAACACCATATATTTT. Looking up the rest from reference TRBV15 and TRBJ1-3 gives the full variable domain: DAMVIQNPRYQVTQFGKPVTLSCSQTLNHNVMYWYQQKSSQAPKLLFHYYDKDFNNEADTPDNFQSRRPNTSFCFLDIRSPGLGDTAMYLCATSRSQTGASQNTIYFGEGSWLTVV.

This clone was seen once. The chain uses TRBV28 and TRBJ2-7; D is unclear. V was pared by 5 bases and J by 9 bases, with 8 bases between. CDR3 length: 10 amino acids. The germline CDR1 and CDR2 sequences are MDHEN and SYDVKM. CDR3 residues: CASSPDPQYF. In DNA, the CDR3 is TGTGCCAGCAGTCCGGATCCGCAGTACTTC. Filled out from reference TRBV28 and TRBJ2-7, the complete variable domain reads DVKVTQSSRYLVKRTGEKVFLECVQDMDHENMFWYRQDPGLGLRLIYFSYDVKMKEKGDIPEGYSVSREKKERFSLILESASTNQTSMYLCASSPDPQYFGPGTRLTVT.

The chain is built from TRBV27 and TRBJ2-1; D unclear. The CDR3 is 13 residues long. Germline CDR1 and CDR2: MNHEY and SMNVEV (reference sequence). The V end lost 4 bases, the J end lost 6 bases, and 10 bases lay between the germline ends. The CDR3 DNA reads TGTGCCAGCAGTTACGTGGCTTCCAATGAGCAGTTCTTC. Protein: CASSYVASNEQFF.